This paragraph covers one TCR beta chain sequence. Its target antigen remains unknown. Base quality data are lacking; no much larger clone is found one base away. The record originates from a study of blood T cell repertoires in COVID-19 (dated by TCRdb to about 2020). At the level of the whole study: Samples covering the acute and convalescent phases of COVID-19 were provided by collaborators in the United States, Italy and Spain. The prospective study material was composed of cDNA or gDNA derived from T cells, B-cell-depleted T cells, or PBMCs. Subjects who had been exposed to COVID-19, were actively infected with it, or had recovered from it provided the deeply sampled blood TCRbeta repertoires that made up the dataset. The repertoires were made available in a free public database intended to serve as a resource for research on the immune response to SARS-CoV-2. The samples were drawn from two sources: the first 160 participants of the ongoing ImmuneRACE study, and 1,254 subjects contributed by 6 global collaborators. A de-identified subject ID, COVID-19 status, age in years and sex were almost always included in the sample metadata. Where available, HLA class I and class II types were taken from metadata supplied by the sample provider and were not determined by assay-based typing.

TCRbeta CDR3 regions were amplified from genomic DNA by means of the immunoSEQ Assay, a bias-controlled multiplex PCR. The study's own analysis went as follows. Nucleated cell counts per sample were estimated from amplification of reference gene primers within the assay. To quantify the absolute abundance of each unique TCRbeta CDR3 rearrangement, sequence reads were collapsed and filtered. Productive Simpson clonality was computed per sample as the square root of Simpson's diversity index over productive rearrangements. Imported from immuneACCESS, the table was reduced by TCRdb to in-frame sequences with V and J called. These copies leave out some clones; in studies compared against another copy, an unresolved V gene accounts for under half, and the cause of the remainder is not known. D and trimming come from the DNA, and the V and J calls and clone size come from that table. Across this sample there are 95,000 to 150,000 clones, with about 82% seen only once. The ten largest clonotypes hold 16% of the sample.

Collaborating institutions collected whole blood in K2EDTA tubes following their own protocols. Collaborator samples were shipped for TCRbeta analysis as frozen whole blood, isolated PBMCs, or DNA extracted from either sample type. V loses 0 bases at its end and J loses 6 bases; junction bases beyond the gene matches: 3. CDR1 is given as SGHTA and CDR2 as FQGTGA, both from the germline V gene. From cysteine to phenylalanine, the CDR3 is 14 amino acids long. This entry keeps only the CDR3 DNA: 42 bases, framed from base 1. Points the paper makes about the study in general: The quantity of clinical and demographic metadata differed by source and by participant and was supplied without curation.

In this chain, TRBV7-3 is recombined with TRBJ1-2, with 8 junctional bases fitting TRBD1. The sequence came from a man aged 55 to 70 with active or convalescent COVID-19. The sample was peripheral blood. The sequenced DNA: TGTGCCAGCAGCTTAACGGGGGACAGGAATGGCTACACCTTC. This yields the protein CASSLTGDRNGYTF.